The TCR beta chain described here comes from a study of T cells in Graves' hyperthyroidism and ophthalmopathy. RNA transcripts yielded amplified TCR beta CDR3 regions. The HTBI primer set was used in a first-round RT-PCR of the TCR CDR3. TCRdb re-called the multiplex PCR reads through MiXCR, storing one row per CDR3 protein. The table shows a few hundred thousand distinct CDR3 sequences, with just over 45% occurring only once. The V gene end was trimmed by 5 bases and the J gene end by 7 bases; junction bases not matched to a gene: 12. Germline V gene lookup returns CDR1 SGHTA and CDR2 FQGNSA. The CDR3 consists of 16 residues.

Source material: peripheral blood or thyroid tissue (not recorded which). This receptor was obtained from a woman younger than 35 with Graves' hyperthyroidism. The chain uses TRBV7-2 and TRBJ2-7; 12 bases map to TRBD2. CDR3 coding DNA: TGTGCCAGCAGCCCAGCGGGACTAGCGGGTAGAGGGGAGCAGTACTTC. The encoded protein is CASSPAGLAGRGEQYF.